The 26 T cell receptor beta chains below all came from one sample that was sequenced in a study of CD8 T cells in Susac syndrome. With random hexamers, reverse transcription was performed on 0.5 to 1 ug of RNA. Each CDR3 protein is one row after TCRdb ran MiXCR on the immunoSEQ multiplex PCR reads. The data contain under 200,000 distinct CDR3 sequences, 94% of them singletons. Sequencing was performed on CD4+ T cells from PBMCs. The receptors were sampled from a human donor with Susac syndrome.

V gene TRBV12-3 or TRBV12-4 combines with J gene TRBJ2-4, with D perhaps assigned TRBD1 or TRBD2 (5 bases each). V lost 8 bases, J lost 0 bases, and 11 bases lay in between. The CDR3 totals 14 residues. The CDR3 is CASGGDGAKNIQYF. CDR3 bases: TGTGCCAGCGGGGGTGACGGAGCCAAAAACATTCAGTACTTC.

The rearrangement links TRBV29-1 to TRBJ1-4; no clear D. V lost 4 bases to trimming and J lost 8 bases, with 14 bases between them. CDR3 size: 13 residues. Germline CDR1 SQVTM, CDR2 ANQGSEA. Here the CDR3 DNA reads TGCAGCGTTGGTTTGTGGGGTGAAGAAAAACTGTTTTTT. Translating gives CSVGLWGEEKLFF.

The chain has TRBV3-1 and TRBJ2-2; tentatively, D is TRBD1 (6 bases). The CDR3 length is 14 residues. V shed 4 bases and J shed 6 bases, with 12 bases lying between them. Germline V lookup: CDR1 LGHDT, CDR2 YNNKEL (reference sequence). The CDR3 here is CASSRDTGSGELFF. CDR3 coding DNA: TGTGCCAGCAGCCGTGACACAGGGTCCGGGGAGCTGTTTTTT.

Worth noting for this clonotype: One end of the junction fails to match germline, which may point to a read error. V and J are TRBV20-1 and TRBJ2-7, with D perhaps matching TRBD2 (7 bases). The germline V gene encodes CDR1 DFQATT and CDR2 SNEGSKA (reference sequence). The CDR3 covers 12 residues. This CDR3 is CSANREGYEQYF. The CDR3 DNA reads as TGCAGCGCTAACAGGGAGGGATACGAGCAGTACTTC.

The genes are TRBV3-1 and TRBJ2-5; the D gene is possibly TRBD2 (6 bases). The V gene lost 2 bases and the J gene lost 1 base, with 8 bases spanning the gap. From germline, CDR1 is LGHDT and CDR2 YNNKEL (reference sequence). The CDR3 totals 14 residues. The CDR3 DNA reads TGTGCCAGCAGCCAACTCGGGAGCCAAGAGACCCAGTACTTC. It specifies CASSQLGSQETQYF.

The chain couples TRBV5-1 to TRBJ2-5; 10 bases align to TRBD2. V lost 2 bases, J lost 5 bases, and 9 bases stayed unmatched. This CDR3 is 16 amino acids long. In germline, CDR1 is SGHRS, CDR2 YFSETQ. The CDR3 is CASSFGLADRGETQYF. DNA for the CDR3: TGCGCCAGCAGCTTTGGACTAGCGGACCGAGGGGAGACCCAGTACTTC.

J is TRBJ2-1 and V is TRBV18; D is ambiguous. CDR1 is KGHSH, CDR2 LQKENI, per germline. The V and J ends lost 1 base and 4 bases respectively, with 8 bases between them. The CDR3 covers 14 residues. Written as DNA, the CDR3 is TGTGCCAGCTCACCACTAGTGGCTTACAATGAGCAGTTCTTC. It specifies CASSPLVAYNEQFF.

DNA of the CDR3: TGTGCCAGCAGCAAAACCCAGTCGGGCACAGATACGCAGTATTTT. This encodes CASSKTQSGTDTQYF. The J gene is TRBJ2-3, the V gene TRBV7-3; unclear D gene. CDR1 SGHTA and CDR2 FQGTGA come from the germline V gene. The CDR3 has 15 residues. The germline V and J ends were trimmed by 5 bases and 1 base, with 13 bases remaining between them.

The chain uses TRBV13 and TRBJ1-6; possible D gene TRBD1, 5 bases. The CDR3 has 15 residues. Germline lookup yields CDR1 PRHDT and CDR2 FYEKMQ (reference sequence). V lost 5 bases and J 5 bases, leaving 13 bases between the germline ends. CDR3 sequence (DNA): TGTGCCAGCAGCCCGAGAGACAGTGATAATTCACCCCTCCACTTT. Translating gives CASSPRDSDNSPLHF.

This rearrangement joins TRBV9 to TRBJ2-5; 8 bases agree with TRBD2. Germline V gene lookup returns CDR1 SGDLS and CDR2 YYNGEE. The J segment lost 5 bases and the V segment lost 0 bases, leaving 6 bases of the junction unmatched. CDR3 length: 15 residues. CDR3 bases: TGTGCCAGCAGCGTAGGGGCGGGGGGCGATGAGACCCAGTACTTC. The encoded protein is CASSVGAGGDETQYF.

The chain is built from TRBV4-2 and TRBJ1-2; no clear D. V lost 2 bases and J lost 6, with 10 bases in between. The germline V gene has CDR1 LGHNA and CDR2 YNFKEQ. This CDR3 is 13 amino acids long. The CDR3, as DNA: TGTGCCAGCAGCCAATCCAGTTACGATGGCTACACCTTC. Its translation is CASSQSSYDGYTF.

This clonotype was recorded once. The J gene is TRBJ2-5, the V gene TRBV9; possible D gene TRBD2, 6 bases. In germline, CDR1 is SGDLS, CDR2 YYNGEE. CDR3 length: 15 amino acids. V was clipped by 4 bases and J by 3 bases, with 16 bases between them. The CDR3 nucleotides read TGTGCCAGCAGCCCTCGTGGTAGCGGTAAAGAGACCCAGTACTTC. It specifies CASSPRGSGKETQYF.

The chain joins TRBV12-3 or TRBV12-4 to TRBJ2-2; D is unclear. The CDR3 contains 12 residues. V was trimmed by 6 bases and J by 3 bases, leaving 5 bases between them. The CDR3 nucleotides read TGTGCCAGCAGATTTTACACCGGGGAGCTGTTTTTT. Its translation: CASRFYTGELFF.

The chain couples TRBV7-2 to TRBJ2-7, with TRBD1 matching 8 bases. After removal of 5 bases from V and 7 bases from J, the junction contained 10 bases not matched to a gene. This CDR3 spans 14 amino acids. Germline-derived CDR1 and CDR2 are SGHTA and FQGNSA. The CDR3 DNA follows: TGTGCCAGCAGCCCCCGGACAGGGAAGGAGGAGCAGTACTTC. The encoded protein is CASSPRTGKEEQYF.

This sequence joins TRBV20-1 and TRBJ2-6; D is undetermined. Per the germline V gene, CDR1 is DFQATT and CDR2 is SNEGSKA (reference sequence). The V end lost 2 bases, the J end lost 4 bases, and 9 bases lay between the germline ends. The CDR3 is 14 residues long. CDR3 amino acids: CSARPVYGANVLTF. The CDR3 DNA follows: TGCAGTGCTAGACCGGTGTACGGGGCCAACGTCCTGACTTTC.

CDR3 sequence reads: CSARVGVKGTEAFF. The CDR3 bases are TGCAGTGCTAGAGTGGGGGTCAAGGGCACTGAAGCTTTCTTT. This chain links TRBV20-1 with TRBJ1-1; the D gene is possibly TRBD1 (5 bases). V lost 1 base and J 4 bases, leaving 13 bases between the germline ends. The CDR3 is made up of 14 amino acids. CDR1 and CDR2 (germline): DFQATT, SNEGSKA (reference sequence).

The CDR3 region is CAISAGTGNNEQFF. The CDR3 DNA is TGTGCCATCAGTGCCGGGACAGGGAACAATGAGCAGTTCTTC. V and J are TRBV10-3 and TRBJ2-1, with TRBD1 matching over 9 bases. Germline CDR1 ENHRY, CDR2 SYGVKD. The length of the CDR3 is 14 residues. V was pared by 4 bases and J by 5 bases, with 3 bases of the junction left unmatched.

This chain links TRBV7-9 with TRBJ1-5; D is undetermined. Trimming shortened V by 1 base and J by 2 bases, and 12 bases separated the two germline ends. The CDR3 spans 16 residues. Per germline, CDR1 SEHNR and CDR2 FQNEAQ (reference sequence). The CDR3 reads CASSLVGGLGNQPQHF. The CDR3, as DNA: TGTGCCAGCAGCTTAGTCGGAGGGTTGGGCAATCAGCCCCAGCATTTT. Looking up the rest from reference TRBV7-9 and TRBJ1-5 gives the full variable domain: DTGVSQNPRHKITKRGQNVTFRCDPISEHNRLYWYRQTLGQGPEFLTYFQNEAQLEKSRLLSDRFSAERPKGSFSTLEIQRTEQGDSAMYLCASSLVGGLGNQPQHFGDGTRLSIL.

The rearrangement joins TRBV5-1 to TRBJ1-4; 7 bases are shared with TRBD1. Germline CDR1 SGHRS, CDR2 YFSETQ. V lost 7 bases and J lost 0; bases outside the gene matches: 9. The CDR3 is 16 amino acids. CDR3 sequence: CASGLGDSATNEKLFF. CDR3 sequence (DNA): TGCGCCAGCGGCCTGGGGGACAGCGCAACTAATGAAAAACTGTTTTTT.

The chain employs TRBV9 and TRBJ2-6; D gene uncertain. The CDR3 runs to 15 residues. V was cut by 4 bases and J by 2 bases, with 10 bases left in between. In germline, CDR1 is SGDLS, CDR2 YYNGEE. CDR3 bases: TGTGCCAGCAGCAAGGCCAGAACTGGGGCCAACGTCCTGACTTTC. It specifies CASSKARTGANVLTF.

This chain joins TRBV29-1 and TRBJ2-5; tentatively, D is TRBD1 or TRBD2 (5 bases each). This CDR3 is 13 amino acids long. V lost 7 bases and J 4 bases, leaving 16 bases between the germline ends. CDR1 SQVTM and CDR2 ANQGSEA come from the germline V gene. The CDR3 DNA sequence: TGCAGCGCTCGTGAGGGGAGAGGAGAGACCCAGTACTTC. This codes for CSAREGRGETQYF.

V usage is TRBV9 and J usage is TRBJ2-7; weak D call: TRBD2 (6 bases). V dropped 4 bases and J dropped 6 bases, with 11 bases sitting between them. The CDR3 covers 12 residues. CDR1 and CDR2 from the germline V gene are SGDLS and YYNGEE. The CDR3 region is CASSTTRGEQYF. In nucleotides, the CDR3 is TGTGCCAGCAGCACGACGCGGGGCGAGCAGTACTTC.

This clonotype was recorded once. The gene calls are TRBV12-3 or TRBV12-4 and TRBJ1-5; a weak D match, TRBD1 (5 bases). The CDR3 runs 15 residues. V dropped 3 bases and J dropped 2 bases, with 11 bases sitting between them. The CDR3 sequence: CASSFRRGGNQPQHF. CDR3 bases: TGTGCCAGCAGTTTTAGGCGGGGCGGCAATCAGCCCCAGCATTTT.

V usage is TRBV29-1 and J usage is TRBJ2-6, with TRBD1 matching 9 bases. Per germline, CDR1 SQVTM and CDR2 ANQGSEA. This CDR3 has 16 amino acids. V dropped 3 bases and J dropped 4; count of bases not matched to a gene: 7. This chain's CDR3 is CSVDGDRAAGANVLTF. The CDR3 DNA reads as TGCAGCGTTGACGGGGACAGGGCTGCCGGGGCCAACGTCCTGACTTTC.

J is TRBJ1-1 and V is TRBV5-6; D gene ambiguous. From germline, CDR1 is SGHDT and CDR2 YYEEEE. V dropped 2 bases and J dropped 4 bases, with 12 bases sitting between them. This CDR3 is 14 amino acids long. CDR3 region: CASSFEGWSTEAFF. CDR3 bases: TGTGCCAGCAGCTTCGAAGGGTGGAGCACTGAAGCTTTCTTT.

For the CDR3, the DNA is TGTGCCAGCTCAATCTTTTTAGGATCCCAAGAGACCCAGTACTTC. This gives the protein CASSIFLGSQETQYF. The V call is TRBV18, the J call TRBJ2-5; no clear D. This CDR3 has 15 residues. The germline V gene has CDR1 KGHSH and CDR2 LQKENI. Trimming stripped 5 bases from V and 1 base from J, with 14 bases between.